This T cell receptor (beta chain) was obtained from a study of blood T cell repertoires in COVID-19. Turning to the study itself: COVID-19 samples collected from the United States, Italy and Spain covered acute and convalescent phases. Sources were T cells, B-cell-depleted T cells, or PBMCs; the material itself was cDNA or gDNA.

During the 2 weeks before they entered the study, exposed participants had met someone with a PCR-confirmed or clinician-diagnosed COVID-19 case. The method was immunoSEQ multiplex PCR; TCRdb's version includes in-frame clones alone and lacks a portion of them. The sample has 330,000 or so clones; almost 90% are singletons. This TCR derives from a woman aged 25 to 39 who had been exposed to COVID-19. The material sequenced was PBMCs or T cells enriched from blood (not recorded which).

The CDR3 spells CASSLPPTGAYNEQFF. CDR3 DNA: TGTGCCAGCAGCTTACCCCCCACAGGGGCCTACAATGAGCAGTTCTTC. The chain combines TRBV7-9 with TRBJ2-1; 7 bases fit TRBD1. Per the germline V gene, CDR1 is SEHNR and CDR2 is FQNEAQ (reference sequence). This CDR3 has 16 residues. J was trimmed by 2 bases and V by 2 bases; bases with no gene match: 6.